This is a list of T cell receptor beta chains from one sample in a study of radiation and T cells in renal cell carcinoma. Profiled with immunoSEQ multiplex PCR; TCRdb holds only in-frame clones, not every one. This sample has more than 20,000 clones, with 65% to 85% found just once. The sequences come from blood, collected from a patient whose treatment included radiotherapy and nephrectomy. The origin of the receptors is a man aged 55 to 69 with renal cell carcinoma. Each CDR3 is given with its conserved first and last residue. Each record gives: CDR3 DNA, CDR3 protein, D gene, clone size, CDR3 length, J gene, V gene. The D gene is left open where the match is weak. Part of the rows lack a size; the others show once, few, many or a class for expanded clones.

TGTGCCTGGAGCGCCCATGGACAGGGACATGGCTACACCTTC | CAWSAHGQGHGYTF | TRBD1 | once | 14 | TRBJ1-2 | TRBV30
TGTGCCAGCAGTCCCGGGGACAGACCCTACGAGCAGTACTTC | CASSPGDRPYEQYF | TRBD1 | NA | 14 | TRBJ2-7 | TRBV6-5
TGTGCCAGCAGCCCAGGGACTAGCGGATACGAGCAGTACTTC | CASSPGTSGYEQYF | TRBD2 | NA | 14 | TRBJ2-7 | TRBV5-4
TGTGCTAGTGGCCGCGACAGGAACAATCAGCCCCAGCATTTT | CASGRDRNNQPQHF | NA | NA | 14 | TRBJ1-5 | TRBV12-5
TGTGCCTGGTTTGGACTAGCGGGAGCAAACGGGGCCAACGTCCTGACTTTC | CAWFGLAGANGANVLTF | TRBD2 | NA | 17 | TRBJ2-6 | TRBV30
TGTGCCAGCAGCTCCAGAATCCGACTAGCGGGAGTCCCCGAGCAGTACTTC | CASSSRIRLAGVPEQYF | TRBD2 | NA | 17 | TRBJ2-7 | TRBV7-2
TGCGCCAGCAGCACCCACCCAAGAGGCACTGAAGCTTTCTTT | CASSTHPRGTEAFF | NA | once | 14 | TRBJ1-1 | TRBV4-1
TGTGCCAGCAGCCTTGTAGATGGTGGGCTGGACACCTTC | CASSLVDGGLDTF | NA | NA | 13 | TRBJ1-2 | TRBV7-2
TGTGCCAGCAGCTGGCGGACAGTCATGAACACTGAAGCTTTCTTT | CASSWRTVMNTEAFF | NA | NA | 15 | TRBJ1-1 | TRBV7-2
TGCGCCAGCAGCTTTGACCAGCGTGGAAACACCATATATTTT | CASSFDQRGNTIYF | NA | NA | 14 | TRBJ1-3 | TRBV5-1
TGCGCCAGCAGCCCCAGGGACGCTGGGGCCAACGTCCTGACTTTC | CASSPRDAGANVLTF | NA | NA | 15 | TRBJ2-6 | TRBV4-3
TGTGCCAGCAGTCATTGGTCCACTGAGCAGTTCTTC | CASSHWSTEQFF | NA | NA | 12 | TRBJ2-1 | TRBV28
TGTGCCAGCAGCTTACGAACCGGGGGGCTCTACGAGCAGTACTTC | CASSLRTGGLYEQYF | NA | NA | 15 | TRBJ2-7 | TRBV7-9
TGTGCCAGTAGTATCTCCGCCCAGGGGGCTCAAGAGACCCAGTACTTC | CASSISAQGAQETQYF | TRBD1 | NA | 16 | TRBJ2-5 | TRBV19
TGTGCCAGCAGTTCCCACTCGGACGGGACCGATGAGCAGTTCTTC | CASSSHSDGTDEQFF | NA | NA | 15 | TRBJ2-1 | TRBV6-5
TGTGCCAGCAGCTTTCGGCCCGAAGCGGGACTTTACGAGCAGTACTTC | CASSFRPEAGLYEQYF | TRBD2 | NA | 16 | TRBJ2-7 | TRBV7-3
TGCGCCAGCAGCCAAGTTGTCAGGGACTCACCCCTCCACTTT | CASSQVVRDSPLHF | NA | NA | 14 | TRBJ1-6 | TRBV4-1
TGTGCCAGCAGCGCCGGACAGGGGACACCCCTCCACTTT | CASSAGQGTPLHF | TRBD1 | NA | 13 | TRBJ1-6 | TRBV7-8
TGTGCCAGCAGCTTCGGCGCGGGTTCCACAGATACGCAGTATTTT | CASSFGAGSTDTQYF | NA | NA | 15 | TRBJ2-3 | TRBV13
TGTGCCAGCAGCCCCCCACTCCTCTTC | CASSPPLLF | NA | NA | 9 | TRBJ2-1 | TRBV7-2
TGTGCCAGCAGCTGGAAAGGGGGGACTAGCGGGTCGGTAAACATTCAGTACTTC | CASSWKGGTSGSVNIQYF | TRBD2 | NA | 18 | TRBJ2-4 | TRBV7-3
TGTGCCAGCAGTCAAAGCGGGAGCTCCTACAATGAGCAGTTCTTC | CASSQSGSSYNEQFF | TRBD2 | NA | 15 | TRBJ2-1 | TRBV27